Shown below are 32 T cell receptor beta chains from a single sample sequenced in a study of blood T cell repertoires in COVID-19. Libraries were prepared by immunoSEQ multiplex PCR; TCRdb keeps only in-frame clonotypes and omits some of them. The sample lists approximately 140,000 clones, roughly 80% seen once, with around 10% in the top ten. Sequences were obtained from peripheral blood. Receptors were obtained from a woman older than 75 in a cohort sampled during active or convalescent COVID-19.

As regards this clone: This same CDR3 is encoded by further DNA sequences in the sample. V and J are TRBV5-6 and TRBJ1-2; no definite D call. Germline CDR1 SGHDT, CDR2 YYEEEE. The length of the CDR3 is 15 residues. V lost 0 bases, J lost 2 bases, and 11 bases lay in between. The CDR3 sequence: CASSLVGRTNYGYTF. DNA of the CDR3: TGTGCCAGCAGCTTGGTTGGCAGAACAAACTATGGCTACACCTTC.

This clone was counted a few times. The rearrangement joins TRBV5-1 to TRBJ1-4; 11 nucleotides line up with TRBD1. J gave up 8 bases and V 3 bases, and 9 bases lay outside the gene matches. This CDR3 comprises 16 residues. In germline, CDR1 is SGHRS, CDR2 YFSETQ. CDR3 amino acids: CASSWYGQGAREKLFF. The CDR3, as DNA: TGCGCCAGCAGCTGGTACGGACAGGGGGCGCGGGAAAAACTGTTTTTT.

This rearrangement joins TRBV19 to TRBJ1-5, with D perhaps TRBD1 (5 bases). The CDR3 loop spans 15 amino acids. Trimming stripped 2 bases from V and 9 bases from J, with 17 bases between. Germline V gives CDR1 LNHDA, CDR2 SQIVND (reference sequence). In DNA form, the CDR3 reads TGTGCCAGTAGTATACAGGACACGTTTCTTCGGCCCCAGCATTTT. Residues: CASSIQDTFLRPQHF.

This clone has just one count. The rearrangement uses TRBV2 and TRBJ1-2, with D perhaps TRBD1 (6 bases). The V gene's germline CDR1 is SNHLY and CDR2 FYNNEI. With 1 base removed from V and 5 bases from J, the gap between germline ends came to 14 bases. The CDR3 contains 15 residues. In DNA, the CDR3 is TGTGCCAGCAGTGAAGAGGGGGGGGCTATGTATGGCTACACCTTC. It specifies CASSEEGGAMYGYTF. The variable domain in full, with the rest retrieved from reference TRBV2 and TRBJ1-2, is EPEVTQTPSHQVTQMGQEVILRCVPISNHLYFYWYRQILGQKVEFLVSFYNNEISEKSEIFDDQFSVERPDGSNFTLKIRSTKLEDSAMYFCASSEEGGAMYGYTFGSGTRLTVV.

Only a few counts were recorded for this clone. The gene calls are TRBV6-5 and TRBJ1-1; no clear D. The CDR3 totals 14 residues. Germline CDR1 MNHEY, CDR2 SVGAGI. V dropped 7 bases and J dropped 1 base, with 13 bases sitting between them. The CDR3 spells CASTTPPGNTEAFF. The CDR3 DNA is TGTGCCAGCACCACCCCCCCGGGGAACACTGAAGCTTTCTTT.

The chain joins TRBV5-8 to TRBJ2-7; 7 bases line up with TRBD1. The J segment lost 4 bases and the V segment lost 6 bases, leaving 10 bases of the junction unmatched. Looked up from germline, CDR1 is SGHTS and CDR2 is YDEGEE. The CDR3 contains 14 residues. The CDR3 DNA sequence: TGTGCCAGCATCTACAGGGGACCCGAATACGAGCAGTACTTC. Encoded protein: CASIYRGPEYEQYF.

This clone was recorded once. The chain has TRBV6-5 and TRBJ1-1; perhaps TRBD1 as D (6 bases). The CDR3 extends over 12 amino acids. Germline V gene lookup returns CDR1 MNHEY and CDR2 SVGAGI. Trimming removed 8 bases from V and 0 bases from J, with 7 bases in between. DNA for the CDR3: TGTGCCAGCGACAGGATGAACACTGAAGCTTTCTTT. This encodes CASDRMNTEAFF.

J is TRBJ2-3 and V is TRBV5-1, with D tentatively TRBD2 (6 bases). The V and J ends lost 4 bases and 2 bases respectively, with 11 bases between them. The CDR3 is 14 amino acids. The germline CDR1 and CDR2 sequences are SGHRS and YFSETQ. CDR3 amino acids: CASSGASVTDTQYF. CDR3 nucleotide sequence: TGCGCCAGCAGCGGAGCTAGCGTCACAGATACGCAGTATTTT.

This rearrangement joins TRBV5-1 to TRBJ2-5; the D is unclear. Trimming removed 4 bases from V and 1 base from J, with 14 bases in between. Looked up from germline, CDR1 is SGHRS and CDR2 is YFSETQ. The CDR3 has 15 amino acids. CDR3 region: CASSATPLSQETQYF. CDR3 bases: TGCGCCAGCAGCGCGACACCACTGTCCCAAGAGACCCAGTACTTC.

In this sample, this clone turned up a few times. The V call is TRBV5-1, the J call TRBJ2-5; D might be TRBD2 (7 bases). With 1 base removed from V and 5 bases from J, the gap between germline ends came to 12 bases. This CDR3 region has 14 residues. Germline V gene data show CDR1 as SGHRS and CDR2 as YFSETQ. This CDR3 is CASSLRGAGETQYF. CDR3 DNA sequence: TGCGCCAGCAGCTTGCGGGGGGCAGGGGAGACCCAGTACTTC. The whole variable domain, remainder taken from reference TRBV5-1 and TRBJ2-5, is KAGVTQTPRYLIKTRGQQVTLSCSPISGHRSVSWYQQTPGQGLQFLFEYFSETQRNKGNFPGRFSGRQFSNSRSEMNVSTLELGDSALYLCASSLRGAGETQYFGPGTRLLVL.

The chain joins TRBV6-2 or TRBV6-3 to TRBJ2-7; 9 bases are shared with TRBD1. V trimming: 4 bases; J trimming: 4 bases; junction bases outside the gene matches: 11. The germline gives CDR1 MNHEY, CDR2 SVGEGT. This CDR3 contains 16 residues. DNA for the CDR3: TGTGCCAGCAGTTCACGTCACAGGGGGCTCCGGTACGAGCAGTACGTC. It translates to CASSSRHRGLRYEQYV.

V usage is TRBV3-1 (or the pseudogene TRBV3-2) and J usage is TRBJ1-4; TRBD1 matches 8 bases. The CDR3 is 12 amino acids. With V trimmed by 7 bases and J by 8 bases, 3 bases remained unmatched. The germline CDR1 and CDR2 sequences are LGHDT and YNNKEL (reference sequence). CDR3 sequence (DNA): TGTGCCAGCATCTACAGGGGGGAAAAACTGTTTTTT. Translating it yields CASIYRGEKLFF.

For the CDR3, the DNA is TGTGCCAGTAGTGTCCAGGGGGCTAGCTATGGCTACACCTTC. Translating gives CASSVQGASYGYTF. The chain employs TRBV19 and TRBJ1-2; 8 nucleotides line up with TRBD1. There are 14 residues in the CDR3. Per germline, CDR1 LNHDA and CDR2 SQIVND (reference sequence). V was clipped by 5 bases and J by 4 bases; unmatched bases: 6. Based on the CDR3 plus reference TRBV19 and TRBJ1-2, the full variable domain is DGGITQSPKYLFRKEGQNVTLSCEQNLNHDAMYWYRQDPGQGLRLIYYSQIVNDFQKGDIAEGYSVSREKKESFPLTVTSAQKNPTAFYLCASSVQGASYGYTFGSGTRLTVV.

CDR3 in DNA: TGTGCCAGCAGCTTCAGCAGGGGTGATACGCAGTATTTT. It translates to CASSFSRGDTQYF. The rearrangement joins TRBV7-2 to TRBJ2-3; D is perhaps TRBD1 (6 bases). This CDR3 contains 13 residues. Germline assignment: CDR1 SGHTA and CDR2 FQGNSA. V was shortened by 3 bases and J by 6 bases, with 10 bases between the two germline ends.

V is TRBV7-2 and J is TRBJ1-5, with 9 bases identical to TRBD1. V dropped 0 bases and J dropped 7; count of bases not matched to a gene: 7. The CDR3 spans 16 residues. CDR1 and CDR2 (germline): SGHTA, FQGNSA. The CDR3 DNA sequence: TGTGCCAGCAGCTTAGCGGGACAGGGTATGCGACAGCCCCAGCATTTT. Translation gives CASSLAGQGMRQPQHF. Variable domain in full (rest from reference TRBV7-2 and TRBJ1-5): GAGVSQSPSNKVTEKGKDVELRCDPISGHTALYWYRQSLGQGLEFLIYFQGNSAPDKSGLPSDRFSAERTGGSVSTLTIQRTQQEDSAVYLCASSLAGQGMRQPQHFGDGTRLSIL.

The CDR3 nucleotides are TGCGCCAGCAGCTTAAGTCTAGCGGGGGGGTACTCCTACAATGAGCAGTTCTTC. Translating it yields CASSLSLAGGYSYNEQFF. The chain couples TRBV5-1 to TRBJ2-1, with 12 positions matching TRBD2. The V gene end was trimmed by 2 bases and the J gene end by 0 bases; junction bases not matched to a gene: 6. The CDR3 consists of 18 residues. The germline V gene encodes CDR1 SGHRS and CDR2 YFSETQ.

The chain links TRBV5-4 to TRBJ2-1; D might be TRBD2 (7 bases). The V and J ends lost 4 bases and 5 bases respectively, with 16 bases between them. The CDR3 is made up of 15 amino acids. Germline-derived CDR1 and CDR2 are SGHNT and YYREEE (reference sequence). The DNA of the CDR3 is TGTGCCAGCAGCCGAGGGGGGGGGCGAGACAATGAGCAGTTCTTC. It is translated as CASSRGGGRDNEQFF.

V gene TRBV28 combines with J gene TRBJ1-4; 8 bases map to TRBD1. Germline V gene lookup returns CDR1 MDHEN and CDR2 SYDVKM. The V gene end was trimmed by 5 bases and the J gene end by 7 bases; junction bases not matched to a gene: 6. The CDR3 sequence is 14 residues long. The CDR3 DNA reads as TGTGCCAGCAGTGGACAGGGATGGGGTGAAAAACTGTTTTTT. As protein: CASSGQGWGEKLFF.

This clone was counted a few times. This sequence joins TRBV29-1 and TRBJ2-3, with 9 bases aligning to TRBD1. Germline CDR1 and CDR2: SQVTM and ANQGSEA. This CDR3 contains 16 residues. Trimming removed 6 bases from V and 0 bases from J; junction bases left unmatched: 10. The CDR3 sequence is CSVPGQGGSSTDTQYF. As DNA, the CDR3 is TGCAGCGTGCCGGGACAGGGAGGCTCTAGCACAGATACGCAGTATTTT.

The rearrangement joins TRBV5-8 to TRBJ2-2; D perhaps matches TRBD2 (7 bases). The CDR3 spans 17 residues. Germline V lookup: CDR1 SGHTS, CDR2 YDEGEE. Trimming cost V 4 bases and J 4 bases, with 20 bases left between them. Written as DNA, the CDR3 is TGTGCCAGCAGCACCTGGGGAGGGGGTTCAGGCACCGGGGAGCTGTTTTTT. It translates to CASSTWGGGSGTGELFF. The full variable domain, with the rest looked up from reference TRBV5-8 and TRBJ2-2, is EAGVTQSPTHLIKTRGQQATLRCSPISGHTSVYWYQQALGLGLQFLLWYDEGEERNRGNFPPRFSGRQFPNYSSELNVNALELEDSALYLCASSTWGGGSGTGELFFGEGSRLTVL.

The CDR3 protein is CASRLAGGPYNEQFF. CDR3 DNA sequence: TGTGCAAGTCGCTTAGCGGGGGGGCCCTACAATGAGCAGTTCTTC. The chain uses TRBV12-2 and TRBJ2-1; the table gives TRBD2 as D, unverified against the DNA. TRBV12-2 is given as a pseudogene. This CDR3 is 15 amino acids long.

This sequence joins TRBV5-4 and TRBJ1-1; 9 nucleotides agree with TRBD1. Germline CDR1 and CDR2: SGHNT and YYREEE (reference sequence). This CDR3 is 15 amino acids long. The V segment lost 3 bases and the J segment 4 bases; nucleotides outside the gene matches: 7. Here the CDR3 DNA reads TGTGCCAGCAGCTCGGACAGGGGCGTAGGCACTGAAGCTTTCTTT. As protein: CASSSDRGVGTEAFF.

The gene calls are TRBV7-3 and TRBJ2-5; 11 bases fit TRBD1. Unmatched junction bases numbered 4, after V lost 8 bases and J lost 5 bases. Germline CDR1 and CDR2: SGHTA and FQGTGA. The CDR3 has 13 residues. This chain's CDR3 is CASGRDRGETQYF. The CDR3 DNA reads TGTGCCAGCGGCCGGGACAGGGGGGAGACCCAGTACTTC.

To note about this clone: The germline gene is not matched at one end of the junction; a read error may be the cause. The chain uses TRBV12-3 or TRBV12-4 and TRBJ2-5, with D unclear. This CDR3 is 12 amino acids long. CDR3 protein: CASSLAPEAQYF. CDR3 in DNA: TGTGCCAGCAGTTTAGCCCCAGAGGCCCAGTACTTC.

The genes are TRBV19 and TRBJ1-2, with D tentatively TRBD1 (6 bases). The CDR3 runs 14 residues. With 6 bases removed from V and 2 bases from J, the gap between germline ends came to 13 bases. The germline gives CDR1 LNHDA, CDR2 SQIVND (reference sequence). CDR3 coding DNA: TGTGCCAGTAGGGATGGACAGCTAAACTATGGCTACACCTTC. This gives the protein CASRDGQLNYGYTF.

The rearrangement uses TRBV27 and TRBJ1-1, with 7 bases identical to TRBD1. The CDR3 runs 14 residues. The J segment lost 4 bases and the V segment lost 5 bases, leaving 7 bases of the junction unmatched. CDR1 MNHEY and CDR2 SMNVEV come from the germline V gene (reference sequence). The CDR3 loop is CASSKGAPVTEAFF. In nucleotides, the CDR3 is TGTGCCAGCAGTAAGGGGGCGCCGGTCACTGAAGCTTTCTTT.

J is TRBJ2-1 and V is TRBV2; TRBD2 might be the D (7 bases). V was cut by 2 bases and J by 6 bases, with 14 bases left in between. This CDR3 region has 15 residues. Germline loops: CDR1 SNHLY, CDR2 FYNNEI. For the CDR3, the DNA is TGTGCCAGCAGTGAAAGGCTAGGGGGGGGCAATGAGCAGTTCTTC. Translation: CASSERLGGGNEQFF.

This chain links TRBV4-3 with TRBJ1-3; D might be TRBD1 (5 bases). The ends were cut back, 4 bases at V and 1 base at J, with 11 bases in the middle. This CDR3 is 15 amino acids long. Germline lookup yields CDR1 LGHNA and CDR2 YSLEER. CDR3 sequence (DNA): TGCGCCAGCAGCCCGGTCCGGGGGTCTGGAAACACCATATATTTT. Amino acids: CASSPVRGSGNTIYF.

This chain links TRBV6-5 with TRBJ1-2; TRBD1 agrees at 7 bases. V trimming: 4 bases; J trimming: 8 bases; junction bases outside the gene matches: 1. CDR1 and CDR2 (germline): MNHEY, SVGAGI. CDR3 length equals 11 residues. Here the CDR3 reads CASSSRGGYTF. For the CDR3, the DNA is TGTGCCAGCAGTTCCAGGGGGGGCTACACCTTC.

The chain combines TRBV7-9 with TRBJ2-5; D remains unclear. Trimming shortened V by 4 bases and J by 5 bases, and 14 bases separated the two germline ends. The CDR3 spans 14 residues. Germline loops: CDR1 SEHNR, CDR2 FQNEAQ (reference sequence). The CDR3 spells CASSYGPLPETQYF. The CDR3 DNA reads TGTGCCAGCAGCTATGGGCCCTTACCGGAGACCCAGTACTTC.

The V call is TRBV11-1, the J call TRBJ2-2, with D unclear. The ends were cut back, 4 bases at V and 4 bases at J, with 13 bases in the middle. From germline, CDR1 is SGHAT and CDR2 FQDESV (reference sequence). This CDR3 has 15 residues. The CDR3 region has the DNA TGTGCCAGCAGCTCCCCGATCCCGGGCACCGGGGAGCTGTTTTTT. Translating it yields CASSSPIPGTGELFF.

J is TRBJ2-3 and V is TRBV9; 13 bases map to TRBD2. V shed 3 bases and J 3 bases; nucleotides not matched to a gene: 1. The CDR3 is 15 residues long. Germline loops: CDR1 SGDLS, CDR2 YYNGEE. The CDR3 loop reads CASSATSGGTDTQYF. The CDR3 DNA follows: TGTGCCAGCAGCGCGACTAGCGGGGGGACAGATACGCAGTATTTT.